These T cell receptor beta chains were read from a single sample in a study of blood T cell repertoires in COVID-19. This table comes from immunoSEQ multiplex PCR, and its TCRdb copy is limited to in-frame clones, with some not included. The table shows fewer than 40,000 clones, with 79% occurring only once. The sample taken for sequencing was peripheral blood. The receptors come from a man between 70 and 80 years old with acute or convalescent COVID-19. Both conserved end residues are part of each CDR3. The D gene is left open where the match is weak. The listing skips clone size in some rows; elsewhere it reads once, few, many or a size class.

d_call cdr3_length j_call v_call clone_size cdr3_nt cdr3_aa
- 15 TRBJ2-7 TRBV7-8 - TGTGCCAGCAGCTTAGCGACAGGGAAGGAGGGCGAGCAGTACTTC CASSLATGKEGEQYF
- 12 TRBJ2-2 TRBV28 - TGTGCCAGCAGCCTCGGTACCGGGGAGCTGTTTTTT CASSLGTGELFF
TRBD1 16 TRBJ2-2 TRBV2 - TGTGCCAGCAGTGCGACGTGGACAGGGGGCACCGGGGAGCTGTTTTTT CASSATWTGGTGELFF
TRBD1 14 TRBJ1-4 TRBV19 - TGTGCCAGTAGTCGTGCCAGGGGGTATGAAAAACTGTTTTTT CASSRARGYEKLFF
- 14 TRBJ2-7 TRBV11-2 - TGTGCCAGCAGCTCAAATGTCGGAGGCTACGAGCAGTACTTC CASSSNVGGYEQYF
TRBD1 15 TRBJ2-3 TRBV9 - TGTGCCAGCAGCGTAGCGGGACAGGACACAGATACGCAGTATTTT CASSVAGQDTDTQYF
- 15 TRBJ1-2 TRBV19 - TGTGCCAGTAGTGCCCCGGGAGAGGGGCCCTATGGCTACACCTTC CASSAPGEGPYGYTF
TRBD2 13 TRBJ2-7 TRBV28 - TGTGCCACCCTAGCGGGAAGTCCCTACGAGCAGTACTTC CATLAGSPYEQYF
TRBD2 16 TRBJ2-7 TRBV5-4 - TGTGCCAGCAGCTTGATTGCTAGCGGGAGGGTCGACGAGCAGTACTTC CASSLIASGRVDEQYF
- 16 TRBJ2-3 TRBV4-1 - TGCGCCAGCAGCCAAGATCGGCAGGCTAGCACAGATACGCAGTATTTT CASSQDRQASTDTQYF
- 14 TRBJ2-2 TRBV5-1 - TGCGCCAGCCTTCTAGGAGGGGAGACCGGGGAGCTGTTTTTT CASLLGGETGELFF
- 15 TRBJ1-2 TRBV6-5 once TGTGCCAGCAGTCACCTCGAGTGGGGGGACTATGGCTACACCTTC CASSHLEWGDYGYTF
TRBD1 14 TRBJ1-2 TRBV5-6 - TGTGCCAGCAGCTTGGTACAGGGGAACTATGGCTACACCTTC CASSLVQGNYGYTF
TRBD2 17 TRBJ2-3 TRBV19 once TGTGCCAGTAGTATAGTACTAGCGGAGACCAGCACAGATACGCAGTATTTT CASSIVLAETSTDTQYF
- 16 TRBJ1-1 TRBV7-8 - TGTGCCAGCAGCCGTGCCGGGACTTACCAGAACACTGAAGCTTTCTTT CASSRAGTYQNTEAFF
TRBD1 13 TRBJ2-7 TRBV5-1 - TGCGCCAGCAGCACGACAGGGAACTACGAGCAGTACTTC CASSTTGNYEQYF
TRBD1 15 TRBJ1-2 TRBV10-3 once TGTGCCATCAGTGACTCGACAGGGGGCGACAATGGCTACACCTTC CAISDSTGGDNGYTF
TRBD1 12 TRBJ1-2 TRBV29-1 - TGCAGCGTTCAGGGGGGCGACTATGGCTACACCTTC CSVQGGDYGYTF
- 14 TRBJ2-2 TRBV18 - TGTGCCAGCTCACCGGTGGCCTTCACCGGGGAGCTGTTTTTT CASSPVAFTGELFF
TRBD1 14 TRBJ2-2 TRBV25-1 - TGTGCCAGCAGAAAACAGGGGGGCACCGGGGAGCTGTTTTTT CASRKQGGTGELFF
TRBD1 16 TRBJ2-1 TRBV7-2 few TGTGCCAGCAGGCGGGACAGGGCTTCAACAAGCAATGAGCAGTTCTTC CASRRDRASTSNEQFF
TRBD1 16 TRBJ2-7 TRBV15 - TGTGCCACCAGCAGAGGTGGGCAGGGGGTCTCCTACGAGCAGTACTTC CATSRGGQGVSYEQYF
TRBD2 18 TRBJ2-7 TRBV5-1 few TGCGCCAGCAGCTTGATTGGGACTAGCGGGAGGGGGACCTACGAGCAGTACTTC CASSLIGTSGRGTYEQYF
TRBD1 15 TRBJ2-7 TRBV7-9 few TGTGCCAGCAGCTCCCCGGACAGGGCGGACTACGAGCAGTACTTC CASSSPDRADYEQYF
TRBD1 17 TRBJ1-1 TRBV5-8 - TGTGCCAGCACGCCTTGGACAGGGTGGGCCTTGAACACTGAAGCTTTCTTT CASTPWTGWALNTEAFF
TRBD1 15 TRBJ2-7 TRBV18 once TGTGCCAGCTCGGGGGGACAGGGTCTCCGGTACGAGCAGTACTTC CASSGGQGLRYEQYF
TRBD2 15 TRBJ2-7 TRBV7-9 few TGTGCCAGCAGCCCCCAGCGGGAGCGTCGGAACGAGCAGTACTTC CASSPQRERRNEQYF
TRBD1 13 TRBJ2-7 TRBV6-1 - TGTGCCAGCAGTGAAGCGACAGGGGCGGCGCAGTACTTC CASSEATGAAQYF
TRBD1 14 TRBJ2-2 TRBV14 once TGTGCCAGCAGCCGGACAGGGCGCACCGGGGAGCTGTTTTTT CASSRTGRTGELFF
- 13 TRBJ1-2 TRBV12-3/TRBV12-4 - TGTGCCAGCAGTTTGTGGGGGCGAGATGGCTACACCTTC CASSLWGRDGYTF
TRBD2 16 TRBJ2-1 TRBV9 - TGTGCCAGCAGCCTTCTGGGACTAGCGGGAATGGATGAGCAGTTCTTC CASSLLGLAGMDEQFF
- 14 TRBJ2-5 TRBV5-1 - TGCGCCAGCAGCTTGGCCTCCGACAGGGAGACCCAGTACTTC CASSLASDRETQYF
TRBD1 15 TRBJ1-5 TRBV19 - TGTGCCAGTAGTCGAGACAGGGTGGACAATCAGCCCCAGCATTTT CASSRDRVDNQPQHF
TRBD2 17 TRBJ2-4 TRBV19 - TGTGCCAGTAGTATAGATCCTCCCCCCGGGGGGAGAGGCATTCAGTACTTC CASSIDPPPGGRGIQYF
- 16 TRBJ2-1 TRBV28 - TGTGCCAGCACCGGAGGGGCCACGAGCTCCTACAATGAGCAGTTCTTC CASTGGATSSYNEQFF
- 17 TRBJ2-7 TRBV6-1 medium-sized TGTGCCAGCAGTGAAGCCTCTATACCAGGGTTCTCCTACGAGCAGTACTTC CASSEASIPGFSYEQYF
TRBD1 14 TRBJ1-2 TRBV20-1 - TGCAGTGCTAGTAAACGACAGGGGGCCCAGGGCTACACCTTC CSASKRQGAQGYTF
TRBD1 17 TRBJ2-2 TRBV3-1/TRBV3-2 - TGTGCCAGCAGCCAAGATCGCGACAGGGGGGGGACCGGGGAGCTGTTTTTT CASSQDRDRGGTGELFF
TRBD1 13 TRBJ2-1 TRBV19 - TGTGCCAGTAGTGCAGGACAGGGCCTCGTGCAGTTCTTC CASSAGQGLVQFF
TRBD1 16 TRBJ1-2 TRBV6-4 - TGTGCCAGCAGTCCCCCTAAAGGGGGCAGATCGCATGGCTACACCTTC CASSPPKGGRSHGYTF
- 11 TRBJ1-1 TRBV27 - TGTGCCAGCAGTTTCGGGACTGAAGCTTTCTTT CASSFGTEAFF